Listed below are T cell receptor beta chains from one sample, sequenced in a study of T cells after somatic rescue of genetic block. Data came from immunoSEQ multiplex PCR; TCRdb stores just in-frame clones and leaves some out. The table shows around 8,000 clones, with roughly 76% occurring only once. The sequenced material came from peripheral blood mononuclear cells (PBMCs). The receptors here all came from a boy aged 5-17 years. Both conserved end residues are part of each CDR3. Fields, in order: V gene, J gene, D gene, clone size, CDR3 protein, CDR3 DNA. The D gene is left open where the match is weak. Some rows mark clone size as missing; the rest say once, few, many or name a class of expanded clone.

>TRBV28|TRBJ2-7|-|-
CASSSGEQYF
TGTGCCAGCAGTTCGGGGGAGCAGTACTTC
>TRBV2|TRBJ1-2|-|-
CASSEGFWVDGYTF
TGTGCCAGCAGTGAAGGATTTTGGGTGGATGGCTACACCTTC
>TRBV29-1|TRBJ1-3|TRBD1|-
CSVEAPPRGPSGNTIYF
TGCAGCGTTGAAGCGCCCCCCAGGGGGCCTTCTGGAAACACCATATATTTT
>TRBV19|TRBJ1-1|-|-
CASSYRESAFF
TGTGCCAGTAGTTACAGGGAATCGGCTTTCTTT
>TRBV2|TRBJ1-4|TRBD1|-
CASSRTGGRTGEKLFF
TGTGCCAGCAGTAGGACAGGGGGTCGTACGGGTGAAAAACTGTTTTTT
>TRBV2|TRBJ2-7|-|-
CASMSQNTYEQYF
TGTGCCAGCATGTCCCAGAACACCTACGAGCAGTACTTC
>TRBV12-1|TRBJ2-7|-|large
CASSSRHRFSYEQYF
TGTGCCAGCAGCTCGCGTCATCGGTTCTCCTACGAGCAGTACTTC
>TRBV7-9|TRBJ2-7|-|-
CASSSPPQGSYEQYF
TGTGCCAGCAGCTCACCCCCCCAGGGATCCTACGAGCAGTACTTC
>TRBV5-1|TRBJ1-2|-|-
CASSPTSGDGYTF
TGCGCCAGCAGCCCCACTTCCGGGGATGGCTACACCTTC
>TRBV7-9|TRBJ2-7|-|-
CASSFGGEPYF
TGTGCCAGCAGCTTTGGAGGGGAACCGTACTTC
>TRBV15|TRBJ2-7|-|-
CATSRGYSLYEQYF
TGTGCCACCAGCAGAGGTTACAGCCTCTACGAGCAGTACTTC
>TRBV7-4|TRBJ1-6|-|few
CASSLGKQDPDAYNSPLHF
TGTGCCAGCAGCTTAGGGAAACAGGACCCCGACGCCTATAATTCACCCCTCCACTTT
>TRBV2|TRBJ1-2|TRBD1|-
CASSRDSGGGGYTF
TGTGCCAGCAGCCGGGACAGTGGAGGCGGTGGCTACACCTTC
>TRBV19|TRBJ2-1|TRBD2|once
CASSPGLASNEQFF
TGTGCCAGTAGTCCCGGACTAGCGTCGAATGAGCAGTTCTTC